One and the same sample provided the 29 T cell receptor beta chains below, sequenced in a study of shared clonotypes between healthy human individuals. Sequencing was performed with immunoSEQ multiplex PCR; in TCRdb, only in-frame clones are kept and a portion is missing. The sample lists under 1 million clones; about 91% were seen once. In the naive CD8 group, cells lacked CD45RO and were positively selected for CCR7, so terminally differentiated effector memory CD45RA+ cells were left out. The sequenced sample was naive CD8+ T cells sorted from blood. The source is a man aged 25-45 years in good health.

The V and J genes are TRBV28 and TRBJ2-3; D perhaps matches TRBD2 (7 bases). The V end lost 3 bases, the J end lost 5 bases, and 15 bases lay between the germline ends. Germline values: CDR1 MDHEN, CDR2 SYDVKM. The CDR3 is 15 amino acids. In nucleotides, the CDR3 is TGTGCCAGCAGTTTGGGGGCGGGAGTTGGAGATACGCAGTATTTT. It translates to CASSLGAGVGDTQYF.

This rearrangement joins TRBV7-8 to TRBJ2-6, with D unresolved. CDR1 and CDR2 (germline): SGHVS, FQNEAQ. Deletions cut 5 bases from V and 0 bases from J, with 5 bases between. The CDR3 totals 14 residues. The CDR3 DNA follows: TGTGCCAGCAGCGTACGCTCTGGGGCCAACGTCCTGACTTTC. Amino acids: CASSVRSGANVLTF.

This chain uses TRBV28 with TRBJ1-5; 11 bases fit TRBD1. The germline V gene has CDR1 MDHEN and CDR2 SYDVKM. The CDR3 extends over 16 amino acids. The V and J ends lost 6 bases and 4 bases, in that order; junction bases with no gene match: 8. The CDR3 loop reads CASRPLDRGPNQPQHF. DNA for the CDR3: TGTGCCAGCAGGCCCTTGGACAGGGGGCCTAATCAGCCCCAGCATTTT.

The gene calls are TRBV5-1 and TRBJ1-2, with D tentatively TRBD1 (5 bases). The germline V and J ends were trimmed by 0 bases and 10 bases, with 10 bases remaining between them. CDR3 length equals 12 residues. Germline V CDR1 and CDR2: SGHRS, YFSETQ. The CDR3, as DNA: TGCGCCAGCAGCTTGGACAGGAGAACCTACACCTTC. Encoded protein: CASSLDRRTYTF.

This chain connects TRBV30 to TRBJ2-3, with D uncertain. The ends were cut back, 2 bases at V and 0 bases at J, with 9 bases in the middle. The CDR3 loop spans 14 amino acids. Germline V lookup: CDR1 GTSNPN, CDR2 SVGIG (reference sequence). The CDR3 bases are TGTGCCTGGAGTCGGGCTGCAAGCACAGATACGCAGTATTTT. This translates into CAWSRAASTDTQYF.

On this clone: Other DNA sequences in the sample encode the same CDR3. V and J are TRBV6-6 and TRBJ2-1; 8 bases are shared with TRBD2. J was trimmed by 6 bases and V by 0 bases; bases with no gene match: 1. Germline assignment: CDR1 MNHNY and CDR2 SVGAGI (reference sequence). The CDR3 spans 14 residues. CDR3 sequence (DNA): TGTGCCAGCAGTTACTCGGCGGGAGGCAATGAGCAGTTCTTC. Its protein is CASSYSAGGNEQFF.

Only one count was recorded for this clone. The chain employs TRBV10-3 and TRBJ2-7; 9 nucleotides align to TRBD1. Germline assignment: CDR1 ENHRY and CDR2 SYGVKD. The J segment lost 7 bases and the V segment lost 2 bases, leaving 9 bases of the junction unmatched. The CDR3 runs 15 residues. The CDR3 loop is CAISEDRGMVREQYF. In nucleotides, the CDR3 is TGTGCCATCAGTGAGGACAGGGGGATGGTGAGGGAGCAGTACTTC.

The rearrangement joins TRBV6-4 to TRBJ2-1; D could derive from TRBD1 or TRBD2 (6 bases each). Trimming took off 0 bases at V and 8 bases at J, with 14 bases between the two ends. The CDR3 runs to 15 residues. CDR1 and CDR2 (germline): MRHNA, SNTAGT. The CDR3 nucleotides are TGTGCCAGCAGTGACTCCCCCGCAGGGGAGGATGAGCAGTTCTTC. Translated, it gives CASSDSPAGEDEQFF.

This chain uses TRBV9 with TRBJ1-3, with a possible D match to TRBD1 (5 bases). Trimming left V 4 bases short and J 0 bases short, with 11 bases between. Germline V lookup: CDR1 SGDLS, CDR2 YYNGEE. The CDR3 extends over 15 amino acids. CDR3 sequence: CASSQTGRSGNTIYF. CDR3 nucleotide sequence: TGTGCCAGCAGCCAGACGGGACGCTCTGGAAACACCATATATTTT.

Points on this clone: This CDR3 is also generated by other DNA sequences in the sample. The rearrangement links TRBV6-5 to TRBJ2-3; 8 nucleotides line up with TRBD1. CDR3 length: 15 residues. Germline V gene data show CDR1 as MNHEY and CDR2 as SVGAGI. Unmatched junction bases numbered 2, after V lost 2 bases and J lost 1 base. For the CDR3, the DNA is TGTGCCAGCAGTTACCCAGGGGGCGGCACAGATACGCAGTATTTT. Translated: CASSYPGGGTDTQYF.

This chain uses TRBV28 with TRBJ2-7; no definite D call. The CDR3 is 12 amino acids. Germline V gene lookup returns CDR1 MDHEN and CDR2 SYDVKM. V lost 8 bases, J lost 7 bases, and 15 bases lay in between. The CDR3 sequence is CASSWAPREQYF. CDR3 DNA sequence: TGTGCCAGCTCGTGGGCCCCGAGGGAGCAGTACTTC.

V and J are TRBV4-3 and TRBJ2-3; D may be TRBD1 (5 bases). Germline V gene lookup returns CDR1 LGHNA and CDR2 YSLEER. CDR3 length equals 14 residues. V was shortened by 1 base and J by 4 bases, with 9 bases between the two germline ends. The CDR3 region is CASSQASGPDTQYF. The CDR3 nucleotides read TGCGCCAGCAGCCAAGCTTCAGGGCCAGATACGCAGTATTTT.

The rearrangement uses TRBV7-9 and TRBJ1-1; a possible D gene is TRBD1 (5 bases). The CDR3 totals 12 residues. Trimming left V 5 bases short and J 5 bases short, with 9 bases between. In germline, CDR1 is SEHNR, CDR2 FQNEAQ (reference sequence). The DNA for the CDR3 is TGTGCCAGCAGCACGCGGGGGACTGAAGCTTTCTTT. Translated, it gives CASSTRGTEAFF. Using reference TRBV7-9 and TRBJ1-1 for the parts outside the CDR3, the full variable domain is DTGVSQNPRHKITKRGQNVTFRCDPISEHNRLYWYRQTLGQGPEFLTYFQNEAQLEKSRLLSDRFSAERPKGSFSTLEIQRTEQGDSAMYLCASSTRGTEAFFGQGTRLTVV.

The genes are TRBV13 and TRBJ2-1; 13 bases are a match to TRBD2. Trimming took 5 bases from V and 9 from J; bases not matched to a gene: 4. Looked up from germline, CDR1 is PRHDT and CDR2 is FYEKMQ (reference sequence). The CDR3 totals 14 residues. CDR3 nucleotides: TGTGCCAGCAGCAACGGACTAGCGGGAGCTGAGCAGTTCTTC. It yields the protein CASSNGLAGAEQFF.

This clone has only one observation. The V and J genes are TRBV7-9 and TRBJ2-5, with D perhaps given as TRBD1 or TRBD2 (5 bases each). V was cut by 5 bases and J by 3 bases, with 13 bases left in between. This CDR3 is built from 14 residues. Germline V gene data show CDR1 as SEHNR and CDR2 as FQNEAQ (reference sequence). The CDR3 DNA reads TGTGCCAGCAGCCCCCGTCGGGGCGAAGAGACCCAGTACTTC. This sequence encodes CASSPRRGEETQYF.

V gene TRBV28 combines with J gene TRBJ2-5; D possibly corresponds to TRBD1 (6 bases). V lost 6 bases, J lost 5 bases, and 16 bases lay in between. The length of the CDR3 is 14 residues. CDR1 and CDR2 (germline): MDHEN, SYDVKM. The CDR3: CASRNPGESETQYF. The CDR3 DNA is TGTGCCAGCAGAAATCCAGGGGAGTCGGAGACCCAGTACTTC.

The chain combines TRBV4-3 with TRBJ2-3, with TRBD2 matching 12 bases. The junction had 2 bases not matched to a gene; V was cut back by 3 bases and J by 4 bases. The CDR3 is made up of 15 amino acids. From germline, CDR1 is LGHNA and CDR2 YSLEER. The CDR3 region has the DNA TGCGCCAGCAGCCACTCTAGCGGGAGGGCAGATACGCAGTATTTT. Protein sequence: CASSHSSGRADTQYF.

The gene calls are TRBV7-2 and TRBJ2-1; 7 bases line up with TRBD1. There are 18 residues in the CDR3. Germline V gene lookup returns CDR1 SGHTA and CDR2 FQGNSA. With V trimmed by 7 bases and J by 2 bases, 17 bases remained unmatched. The CDR3 region is CASTIRGGPTVTYNEQFF. In DNA, the CDR3 is TGTGCCAGCACCATAAGAGGGGGCCCTACAGTCACCTACAATGAGCAGTTCTTC.

The chain has TRBV28 and TRBJ2-5, with D unclear. Germline CDR1 reads MDHEN; CDR2 reads SYDVKM. With 10 bases removed from V and 0 bases from J, the gap between germline ends came to 9 bases. This CDR3 has 12 amino acids. The CDR3 DNA reads TGTGCCACCCATGGGTACCAAGAGACCCAGTACTTC. Its translation: CATHGYQETQYF.

The chain uses TRBV27 and TRBJ1-4; TRBD1 might be the D (5 bases). The CDR3 sequence is 15 residues long. V was pared by 1 base and J by 7 bases, with 13 bases between. Germline CDR1 and CDR2: MNHEY and SMNVEV (reference sequence). As DNA, the CDR3 is TGTGCCAGCAGTTTATGGGGACTGACCTCTGAAAAACTGTTTTTT. It is translated as CASSLWGLTSEKLFF.

J is TRBJ2-7 and V is TRBV27; 9 nucleotides match TRBD1. The CDR3 is 14 amino acids. CDR1 MNHEY and CDR2 SMNVEV come from the germline V gene (reference sequence). V shed 5 bases and J 4 bases; nucleotides not matched to a gene: 6. For the CDR3, the DNA is TGTGCCAGCAGTCACGGACAGGGGTGGTACGAGCAGTACTTC. As protein: CASSHGQGWYEQYF.

The gene calls are TRBV10-1 and TRBJ1-1, with a possible D match to TRBD1 (5 bases). CDR1 WNHNN and CDR2 SYGVQD come from the germline V gene (reference sequence). The CDR3 totals 10 residues. V was cut by 6 bases and J by 10 bases, with 9 bases left in between. The DNA for the CDR3 is TGCGCCAGCAGGTCAAGGGGAGCTTTCTTT. Protein: CASRSRGAFF.

The chain carries TRBV28 and TRBJ2-3, with TRBD2 identical over 10 bases. CDR1 is MDHEN and CDR2 is SYDVKM in the germline V gene. The CDR3 covers 15 residues. With V trimmed by 2 bases and J by 4 bases, 3 bases remained unmatched. CDR3 coding DNA: TGTGCCAGCAGTTTAGAGAGCGGGAGGGCAGATACGCAGTATTTT. It codes for CASSLESGRADTQYF. Full variable domain (outside the CDR3, taken from reference TRBV28 and TRBJ2-3): DVKVTQSSRYLVKRTGEKVFLECVQDMDHENMFWYRQDPGLGLRLIYFSYDVKMKEKGDIPEGYSVSREKKERFSLILESASTNQTSMYLCASSLESGRADTQYFGPGTRLTVL.

In this sample, this clone turned up once. J is TRBJ2-7 and V is TRBV7-6; D remains ambiguous. V lost 5 bases, J lost 0 bases, and 14 bases lay in between. The germline gives CDR1 SGHVS, CDR2 FNYEAQ. The length of the CDR3 is 15 residues. The CDR3 DNA is TGTGCCAGCAGCACAAAGTCGGAGAGCTCCTACGAGCAGTACTTC. This encodes CASSTKSESSYEQYF.

The chain uses TRBV4-2 and TRBJ1-1; D is uncertain. Germline loops: CDR1 LGHNA, CDR2 YNFKEQ. This CDR3 comprises 13 residues. Deletions cut 4 bases from V and 5 bases from J, with 11 bases between. The CDR3 nucleotides are TGTGCCAGCAGCCCGCCTGGTCGGACTGAAGCTTTCTTT. Protein: CASSPPGRTEAFF.

This clone was seen more than once but under ten times. The chain couples TRBV27 to TRBJ1-2; D is ambiguous. Trimming took off 4 bases at V and 8 bases at J, with 8 bases between the two ends. The CDR3 sequence is 11 residues long. Per germline, CDR1 MNHEY and CDR2 SMNVEV (reference sequence). The CDR3 DNA sequence: TGTGCCAGCAGTTCCCGGGAGGGCTACACCTTC. Translating it yields CASSSREGYTF.

This clone appeared once. The V and J genes are TRBV14 and TRBJ2-2, with D unresolved. Trimming took off 5 bases at V and 7 bases at J, with 17 bases between the two ends. Germline V CDR1 and CDR2: SGHDN, FVKESK. The CDR3 sequence is 15 residues long. The DNA for the CDR3 is TGTGCCAGCAGCGGTTGGCAGGTGGAAATCGGGGAGCTGTTTTTT. Amino acid sequence: CASSGWQVEIGELFF. The full variable domain, rest sourced from reference TRBV14 and TRBJ2-2, is EAGVTQFPSHSVIEKGQTVTLRCDPISGHDNLYWYRRVMGKEIKFLLHFVKESKQDESGMPNNRFLAERTGGTYSTLKVQPAELEDSGVYFCASSGWQVEIGELFFGEGSRLTVL.

This clone occurred once. The rearrangement links TRBV5-4 to TRBJ1-2; D is perhaps TRBD1 (6 bases). V lost 3 bases to trimming and J lost 4 bases, with 13 bases between them. The CDR3 length is 14 residues. CDR1 and CDR2 (germline): SGHNT, YYREEE (reference sequence). CDR3 loop: CASSSPQGSYGYTF. As DNA, the CDR3 is TGTGCCAGCAGCTCGCCGCAGGGGAGCTATGGCTACACCTTC. Using reference TRBV5-4 and TRBJ1-2 for the parts outside the CDR3, the full variable domain is ETGVTQSPTHLIKTRGQQVTLRCSSQSGHNTVSWYQQALGQGPQFIFQYYREEENGRGNFPPRFSGLQFPNYSSELNVNALELDDSALYLCASSSPQGSYGYTFGSGTRLTVV.

V and J are TRBV6-6 and TRBJ1-5; D gene ambiguous. This CDR3 is built from 14 residues. The V and J ends lost 8 bases and 3 bases respectively, with 14 bases between them. The V gene's germline CDR1 is MNHNY and CDR2 SVGAGI (reference sequence). CDR3 bases: TGTGCCAGCGCGCCTAATGGCTACAATCAGCCCCAGCATTTT. Amino acid sequence: CASAPNGYNQPQHF.